Sequencing of this T cell receptor (beta chain) was carried out in a study of CD8+CD57+ T cells in acquired aplastic anemia. Trimming took 5 bases from V and 5 from J; bases not matched to a gene: 6. The CDR3 spans 14 residues. Germline V gene sequence: CDR1 SEHNR, CDR2 FQNEAQ (reference sequence). Genomic DNA was employed as the template in profiling TCR beta VDJ and CDR3. TCRdb independently ran MiXCR on the reads; one entry per CDR3 protein. The sample consists of under 350,000 distinct CDR3 sequences, approximately 57% of them appearing once. Only a few counts were recorded for this clonotype. Sequencing was done on patients that had shown CD8+CD57+ cell expansion by flow cytometry.

This receptor was taken from a human donor with aplastic anemia. What was sequenced was sorted CD4+, CD8+, or CD8+CD57+ T cells (not recorded which) from PBMCs. V is TRBV7-9 and J is TRBJ2-7; 10 bases are shared with TRBD1. This CDR3 is CASSTGQGSDEQYF. The CDR3 coding sequence is TGTGCCAGCAGCACGGGACAGGGGAGCGACGAGCAGTACTTC.